These T cell receptor beta chains were read from a single sample in a study of blood T cell repertoires in COVID-19. The method was immunoSEQ multiplex PCR; TCRdb's version includes in-frame clones alone and lacks a portion of them. The repertoire holds some 170,000 clones, with more than 80% as singletons. What was sequenced was peripheral blood. The receptor source for this set is an older woman with acute or convalescent COVID-19. Each CDR3 is given with its conserved first and last residue. A D gene is named only where the DNA matches it firmly. For some rows the clone size is stated as once, few or many, or as a class when expanded; others skip it.

-,TRBV6-1,TRBJ2-1,-,TGTGCCAGCAGTGAACGGAGCGAATACAATGAGCAGTTCTTC,CASSERSEYNEQFF
-,TRBV29-1,TRBJ1-5,-,TGCAGCGTTGGGGGGGGAGCTGATCAGCCCCAGCATTTT,CSVGGGADQPQHF
few,TRBV19,TRBJ1-3,-,TGTGCCAGTAGTATTGAAGCCTCTGGAAACACCATATATTTT,CASSIEASGNTIYF
-,TRBV16,TRBJ1-6,-,TGTGCCAGCAGCCTAACGGCCGGGTCCCCCCTCCACTTT,CASSLTAGSPLHF
-,TRBV19,TRBJ2-2,TRBD2,TGTGCCAGTAGTATGAGGTCCACTAGCGGGGCCCCAGGGGAGCTGTTTTTT,CASSMRSTSGAPGELFF
once,TRBV6-2/TRBV6-3,TRBJ2-7,-,TGTGCCAGCAGCTCTAGGGGGGGCTCCTACGAGCAGTACTTC,CASSSRGGSYEQYF
once,TRBV15,TRBJ2-6,-,TGTGCCACCAGCTCGCGCTTATCTGGGGCCAACGTCCTGACTTTC,CATSSRLSGANVLTF
-,TRBV7-8,TRBJ2-1,-,TGTGCCAGCAGCTCCCGGGACTGGACCAACAATGAGCAGTTCTTC,CASSSRDWTNNEQFF
-,TRBV6-1,TRBJ1-2,-,TGTGCCAGCAGTGACCAGGGACTTAACTCTGGCTACACCTTC,CASSDQGLNSGYTF
-,TRBV10-2,TRBJ1-1,TRBD1,TGCGCCAGCAGTGGGGACAGCCGTGAAGCTTTCTTT,CASSGDSREAFF
-,TRBV24-1,TRBJ1-1,-,TGTGCCACCAGTGATACTTGGAACACTGAAGCTTTCTTT,CATSDTWNTEAFF
few,TRBV10-3,TRBJ1-2,-,TGTGCCATCAGCGAAGGGGGGGCGACTGGCTACACCTTC,CAISEGGATGYTF
-,TRBV7-6,TRBJ2-1,TRBD2,TGTGCCAGCAGCTTAGACTCCGGGACTAGCGGCTACAATGAGCAGTTCTTC,CASSLDSGTSGYNEQFF
-,TRBV3-1/TRBV3-2,TRBJ2-7,TRBD1,TGTGCCAGCAGCTCGGGACAGGGGGGAACCTACGAGCAGTACTTC,CASSSGQGGTYEQYF
-,TRBV2,TRBJ2-1,TRBD2,TGTGCCAGCAGTCTCCTAGCGGGAGTTCCCAATGAGCAGTTCTTC,CASSLLAGVPNEQFF
once,TRBV6-5,TRBJ2-2,-,TGTGCCAGCAGGACAGTTAATACCGGGGAGCTGTTTTTT,CASRTVNTGELFF
-,TRBV30,TRBJ1-1,TRBD1,TGTGCCTGGAGTCCTCCGACAGGGCACACTGAAGCTTTCTTT,CAWSPPTGHTEAFF
-,TRBV5-1,TRBJ2-3,-,TGCGCCAGCAGCTTGGCCTTGGCTTCGGGGGATACGCAGTATTTT,CASSLALASGDTQYF
-,TRBV2,TRBJ1-5,-,TGTGCCACTTGCCTAGACGGGACTTCCAATCAGCCCCAGCATTTT,CATCLDGTSNQPQHF
-,TRBV11-3,TRBJ1-3,-,TGTGCCAGCAGCGAGCGACTCTCCTCTGGAAACACCATATATTTT,CASSERLSSGNTIYF
-,TRBV19,TRBJ2-2,-,TGTGCCAGTAGTATAGTAGCGGCGAACACCGGGGAGCTGTTTTTT,CASSIVAANTGELFF
few,TRBV11-2,TRBJ1-1,-,TGTGCCAGCAGCTTACAGAACACTGAAGCTTTCTTT,CASSLQNTEAFF
-,TRBV9,TRBJ2-1,TRBD2,TGTGCCAGCAGCGTCGGCCTAGCGGAAATCAATGAGCAGTTCTTC,CASSVGLAEINEQFF
-,TRBV18,TRBJ1-1,TRBD1,TGTGCCAGCTCAGACTCACAAATCGGACAGGGTGGTACTGAAGCTTTCTTT,CASSDSQIGQGGTEAFF
-,TRBV28,TRBJ1-3,-,TGTGCCAGCAGTTTACCACTATCCTCTGGAAACACCATATATTTT,CASSLPLSSGNTIYF
-,TRBV11-3,TRBJ2-1,-,TGTGCCAGCAGCCCCGCCCCGAGCTCCTACAATGAGCAGTTCTTC,CASSPAPSSYNEQFF
few,TRBV19,TRBJ1-5,TRBD1,TGTGCCAGTAGTATAGTGCCGGGACAGGCAAATCAGCCCCAGCATTTT,CASSIVPGQANQPQHF
once,TRBV28,TRBJ2-7,TRBD2,TGTGCCAGCATTTCAGCGGGGGTCTCCTACGAGCAGTACTTC,CASISAGVSYEQYF
-,TRBV7-2,TRBJ2-3,TRBD2,TGTGCCAGCAGCTCCGGGACTAGCCCAAGAGATACGCAGTATTTT,CASSSGTSPRDTQYF
-,TRBV7-6,TRBJ2-5,TRBD1,TGTGCCAGCAGCCTCTTTACAGGGGCCGGGGTCCGGGAGACCCAGTACTTC,CASSLFTGAGVRETQYF
-,TRBV28,TRBJ1-4,TRBD1,TGTGCCAGCAGGTGGAACGGACAGGCAGGAGGGGAAAAACTGTTTTTT,CASRWNGQAGGEKLFF
once,TRBV9,TRBJ2-5,-,TGTGCCAGCAGCGTAGTACCGGGCCAAGAGACCCAGTACTTC,CASSVVPGQETQYF
-,TRBV25-1,TRBJ1-1,-,TGTGCCAGCAGTGAGTCGGGCAGGGTGCGCACTGAAGCTTTCTTT,CASSESGRVRTEAFF
once,TRBV28,TRBJ1-2,TRBD1,TGTGCCAGCAGTTTAGGACAGGGGAACTATGGCTACACCTTC,CASSLGQGNYGYTF
few,TRBV5-1,TRBJ2-6,TRBD1,TGCGCCAGCAGCTACCCAGGGGGCACTGGGGCCAACGTCCTGACTTTC,CASSYPGGTGANVLTF
-,TRBV9,TRBJ1-4,TRBD1,TGTGCCAGCAGCGTGCGACCGGGACAGGAAAATGAAAAACTGTTTTTT,CASSVRPGQENEKLFF
-,TRBV10-3,TRBJ1-1,TRBD1,TGTGCCATCACCCAGACAGGGCTGAACACTGAAGCTTTCTTT,CAITQTGLNTEAFF
-,TRBV7-2,TRBJ2-7,TRBD1,TGTGCTGCGGGGACAGGGAATTCCCACGAGCAGTACTTC,CAAGTGNSHEQYF
-,TRBV5-1,TRBJ1-4,-,TGCGCCAGCAGCTTGGCCGTAGAAGAAAAACTGTTTTTT,CASSLAVEEKLFF
-,TRBV2,TRBJ1-1,-,TGTGCCAGCAGTGTCCCCATATGGACAGTTCGCCAGAACACTGAAGCTTTCTTT,CASSVPIWTVRQNTEAFF
once,TRBV5-1,TRBJ1-2,-,TGCGCCAGCAGCCTCCGGACAGCCTATGGCTATGGCTACACCTTC,CASSLRTAYGYGYTF
-,TRBV28,TRBJ1-1,-,TGTGCCAGCAGTTTAGGCGCCCAGGGGTGGACTGAAGCTTTCTTT,CASSLGAQGWTEAFF
-,TRBV5-1,TRBJ2-2,-,TGCGCCAGCAGCTTGCAATCTAGTGACGGGGAGCTGTTTTTT,CASSLQSSDGELFF
-,TRBV10-2,TRBJ1-2,-,TGCGCCAGCAGTGAGTCAACAGGGAGAGTCTACACCTTC,CASSESTGRVYTF
-,TRBV2,TRBJ1-5,-,TGTGCCAGCAGTGAAATGACGGGAAATCAGCCCCAGCATTTT,CASSEMTGNQPQHF